Sequencing of this T cell receptor beta chain was carried out in a study of neurological immune-mediated disorders. Study results and caveats: Among 34 multiple sclerosis patients, 18 had repertoires that phylogenetic grouping placed in one related-CDR3 cluster, a possible signature. Patients with HTLV-1-associated myelopathy showed the most TCR clonal expansion. Those with multiple sclerosis showed the least, falling below healthy controls.

One entry per CDR3 protein results from TCRdb running MiXCR on the 5' RACE reads. The repertoire holds nearly 60,000 distinct CDR3 sequences, around 3.6% seen once, with 3.1% in the top ten. It was from 2 million PBMCs stored at -80 C that the unsorted libraries were obtained. Details on this clonotype: Antigen specificity is unknown. A read error may be the cause here, since a much bigger clone is one base away.

CDR1 LGHDT and CDR2 YNNKEL come from the germline V gene (reference sequence). This CDR3 contains 12 residues. Deletions cut 5 bases from V and 3 bases from J, with 7 bases between. This clonotype was sampled from a woman in her twenties or thirties with multiple sclerosis. The chain employs TRBV3-1 and TRBJ2-5; D is undetermined. The sequencing input was PBMCs. The CDR3 DNA reads TGTGCCAGCAGCAGTGGCGAAGAGACCCAGTACTTC. Encoded protein: CASSSGEETQYF.